The table lists the clone carrying this T cell receptor beta chain with a few counts. What it recognizes is unknown. This entry is derived from a study of CD8+CD57+ T cells in acquired aplastic anemia. Study as a whole: Yields of DNA that came from sorted CD4+ and CD8+ cells averaged about 3.4 ug.

Notes on the study in general: Between patients and controls, approximately 29 CD8+ CDR3 sequences were found in common. In CD8+ cells, Simpson's diversity showed no significant difference between patients and controls.

Researchers used genomic DNA as the template to profile TCR beta VDJ and CDR3. Each CDR3 protein gets one entry after TCRdb re-called the reads with MiXCR. The sample consists of 200,000 to 300,000 distinct CDR3 sequences, roughly half of them appearing once. An expansion of CD8+CD57+ cells by flow cytometry had been shown in patients chosen for sequencing. Trimming left V 1 base short and J 7 bases short, with 10 bases between. The CDR3 extends over 13 amino acids. Germline CDR1 is GTSNPN and CDR2 is SVGIG (reference sequence). The chain carries TRBV30 and TRBJ2-2, with D unclear. The clonotype was recovered from a human donor with aplastic anemia. The sample consisted of sorted CD4+, CD8+, or CD8+CD57+ T cells (not recorded which) from PBMCs. DNA of the CDR3: TGTGCCTGGAGTGAAGGAATCAACGGGGAGCTGTTTTTT. Its protein product is CAWSEGINGELFF.